The 28 T cell receptor beta chains reported below all come from one sample, sequenced in a study of blood T cell repertoires in COVID-19. TCRdb's table, derived via immunoSEQ multiplex PCR, lists solely in-frame clones and lacks some. The sample carries over 60,000 clones, roughly 92% recorded once. Material: peripheral blood. All receptors derive from a human donor in a cohort sampled during active COVID-19.

The rearrangement links TRBV7-6 to TRBJ2-3; 7 bases agree with TRBD1. The V and J ends lost 2 bases and 0 bases, in that order; junction bases with no gene match: 11. Germline lookup yields CDR1 SGHVS and CDR2 FNYEAQ. The length of the CDR3 is 18 residues. The CDR3 is CASSLYSIGTVSTDTQYF. CDR3 bases: TGTGCCAGCAGCTTATATTCCATCGGGACAGTTAGCACAGATACGCAGTATTTT.

The chain has TRBV5-1 and TRBJ2-1; perhaps TRBD1 as D (6 bases). Trimming cost V 0 bases and J 1 base, with 8 bases left between them. The CDR3 loop spans 15 amino acids. Germline CDR1 reads SGHRS; CDR2 reads YFSETQ. CDR3 region: CASSLGGGSYNEQFF. The CDR3 bases are TGCGCCAGCAGCTTGGGAGGGGGATCCTACAATGAGCAGTTCTTC.

A single count supports this clone. The chain recombines TRBV29-1 with TRBJ2-1, with D perhaps TRBD2 (5 bases). Germline V gives CDR1 SQVTM, CDR2 ANQGSEA. Trimming pared 4 bases from V and 4 bases from J, leaving 8 bases between. This CDR3 comprises 12 residues. CDR3 bases: TGCAGCGTTGGGAGGAATTACAATGAGCAGTTCTTC. Translating it yields CSVGRNYNEQFF.

The V gene is TRBV3-1 (or the pseudogene TRBV3-2), the J gene TRBJ1-2, with no clear D. The length of the CDR3 is 13 residues. The ends were cut back, 5 bases at V and 4 bases at J, with 11 bases in the middle. The germline V gene has CDR1 LGHDT and CDR2 YNNKEL (reference sequence). DNA of the CDR3: TGTGCCAGCAGCGTCGCGGGATCCTATGGCTACACCTTC. Translating it yields CASSVAGSYGYTF.

In DNA form, the CDR3 reads TGCGCCAGCAGCCAAGATGGACAGGACAATCAGCCCCAGCATTTT. Translated: CASSQDGQDNQPQHF. The chain employs TRBV4-3 and TRBJ1-5; 7 bases line up with TRBD1. Germline V gene lookup returns CDR1 LGHNA and CDR2 YSLEER. CDR3 length: 15 amino acids. V trimming: 0 bases; J trimming: 3 bases; junction bases outside the gene matches: 2.

This clone was counted a few times. This chain joins TRBV7-6 and TRBJ1-4, with a weak D call TRBD1 (5 bases). The germline V and J ends were trimmed by 6 bases and 8 bases, with 28 bases remaining between them. The CDR3 is made up of 18 amino acids. CDR1 and CDR2 from the germline V gene are SGHVS and FNYEAQ. Here the CDR3 reads CASSPLASEGPNEEKLFF. Here the CDR3 DNA reads TGTGCCAGCAGTCCACTGGCCTCGGAGGGACCTAATGAGGAAAAACTGTTTTTT.

V and J are TRBV30 and TRBJ1-2; D remains unclear. Trimming pared 0 bases from V and 8 bases from J, leaving 10 bases between. CDR1 and CDR2 from the germline V gene are GTSNPN and SVGIG (reference sequence). CDR3 length equals 12 residues. The CDR3 sequence: CAWSVALEGYTF. The CDR3, as DNA: TGTGCCTGGAGTGTAGCTTTGGAGGGCTACACCTTC.

Here the CDR3 DNA reads TGTGCCAGCAGCCCTAGCGGAAAGAGCAGTTATTTT. It is translated as CASSPSGKSSYF. V usage is TRBV12-3 or TRBV12-4 and J usage is TRBJ2-3; 7 nucleotides line up with TRBD2. This CDR3 has 12 residues. Unmatched junction bases numbered 12, after V lost 6 bases and J lost 15 bases.

V gene TRBV30 combines with J gene TRBJ2-5; 12 bases match TRBD1. The germline V gene has CDR1 GTSNPN and CDR2 SVGIG (reference sequence). This CDR3 has 15 amino acids. V was pared by 2 bases and J by 4 bases, with 5 bases of the junction left unmatched. CDR3 nucleotide sequence: TGTGCCTGGAGTAAGGGACAGGGGGCCCGAGAGACCCAGTACTTC. Translation: CAWSKGQGARETQYF.

The chain has TRBV3-1 (or the pseudogene TRBV3-2) and TRBJ1-2, with D possibly matching TRBD1 (6 bases). Deletions cut 0 bases from V and 9 bases from J, with 20 bases between. The CDR3 consists of 16 residues. Germline-derived CDR1 and CDR2 are LGHDT and YNNKEL (reference sequence). CDR3 sequence: CASSQEPRLTGSRYTF. The CDR3 nucleotides read TGTGCCAGCAGCCAAGAACCCAGATTAACAGGGAGTCGCTACACCTTC.

The gene calls are TRBV9 and TRBJ2-1; 12 bases are a match to TRBD2. The germline gives CDR1 SGDLS, CDR2 YYNGEE. The CDR3 sequence is 16 residues long. Losses at the gene ends were 4 bases for V and 5 bases for J; bases not matched to a gene: 7. CDR3 in DNA: TGTGCCAGCAGCTCTTACCTAGCGGGGGGGCACAATGAGCAGTTCTTC. Its translation is CASSSYLAGGHNEQFF.

This chain connects TRBV28 to TRBJ1-5; TRBD1 might be the D (6 bases). V was pared by 4 bases and J by 4 bases, with 23 bases between. Germline values: CDR1 MDHEN, CDR2 SYDVKM. The CDR3 extends over 18 amino acids. The CDR3 spells CASSSTPGTFEANQPQHF. The CDR3 DNA reads as TGTGCCAGCAGTTCTACCCCCGGGACATTCGAGGCTAATCAGCCCCAGCATTTT.

The V and J genes are TRBV27 and TRBJ2-1; maybe TRBD1 (5 bases). Trimming removed 8 bases from V and 2 bases from J, with 13 bases in between. Germline-derived CDR1 and CDR2 are MNHEY and SMNVEV (reference sequence). The CDR3 has 14 residues. CDR3 region: CASQTAGPYNEQFF. The CDR3 nucleotides read TGTGCCAGCCAAACGGCAGGGCCCTACAATGAGCAGTTCTTC.

CDR3: CASSLNLTGVVDGYTF. CDR3 sequence (DNA): TGTGCCAGCAGCTTAAACTTAACAGGGGTTGTCGATGGCTACACCTTC. The chain employs TRBV5-6 and TRBJ1-2; TRBD1 agrees at 7 bases. Looked up from germline, CDR1 is SGHDT and CDR2 is YYEEEE. The junction had 13 bases not matched to a gene; V was cut back by 2 bases and J by 6 bases. The CDR3 extends over 16 amino acids. Full variable domain (outside the CDR3, taken from reference TRBV5-6 and TRBJ1-2): DAGVTQSPTHLIKTRGQQVTLRCSPKSGHDTVSWYQQALGQGPQFIFQYYEEEERQRGNFPDRFSGHQFPNYSSELNVNALLLGDSALYLCASSLNLTGVVDGYTFGSGTRLTVV.

The chain combines TRBV19 with TRBJ2-4, with 7 positions matching TRBD1. Germline CDR1 reads LNHDA; CDR2 reads SQIVND (reference sequence). The junction had 5 bases not matched to a gene; V was cut back by 7 bases and J by 5 bases. CDR3 length: 13 amino acids. CDR3 residues: CASKKGAENIQYF. CDR3 bases: TGTGCCAGTAAAAAGGGGGCCGAAAACATTCAGTACTTC. Supplemented by reference TRBV19 and TRBJ2-4, the full variable domain reads DGGITQSPKYLFRKEGQNVTLSCEQNLNHDAMYWYRQDPGQGLRLIYYSQIVNDFQKGDIAEGYSVSREKKESFPLTVTSAQKNPTAFYLCASKKGAENIQYFGAGTRLSVL.

The chain carries TRBV6-5 and TRBJ2-1; TRBD1 agrees at 7 bases. The CDR3 consists of 14 residues. The ends lost 7 bases at V and 2 bases at J; junction bases unmatched: 5. Germline CDR1 MNHEY, CDR2 SVGAGI. CDR3 bases: TGTGCCAGCAAGGAGGACAGGACCTACAATGAGCAGTTCTTC. Translating gives CASKEDRTYNEQFF.

In nucleotides, the CDR3 is TGTGCTAGTCGACAGCAGGGTGGCCCTCAGCCCCAGCATTTT. This gives the protein CASRQQGGPQPQHF. The chain joins TRBV12-5 to TRBJ1-5; tentatively, D is TRBD1 (5 bases). Germline CDR1 LGHNT, CDR2 FRNRAP. The CDR3 is made up of 14 amino acids. V lost 8 bases and J lost 6, with 17 bases in between.

CDR3 amino acids: CASNNGYEQYF. The DNA of the CDR3 is TGTGCCAGCAATAACGGGTACGAGCAGTACTTC. V gene TRBV27 combines with J gene TRBJ2-7; unclear D gene. Trimming took 7 bases from V and 4 from J, leaving 8 bases between them. Per germline, CDR1 MNHEY and CDR2 SMNVEV (reference sequence). This CDR3 region has 11 residues.

The chain carries TRBV4-3 and TRBJ2-5, with D possibly TRBD1 on 6 matching bases. This CDR3 comprises 14 residues. Germline loops: CDR1 LGHNA, CDR2 YSLEER. The V gene lost 1 base and the J gene lost 7 bases, with 13 bases spanning the gap. The CDR3 DNA sequence: TGCGCCAGCAGCCAAGGTGCGGCCAGGGGGACCCAGTACTTC. Protein product: CASSQGAARGTQYF.

This chain links TRBV7-3 with TRBJ2-4; 10 bases fit TRBD1. V shed 2 bases and J 9 bases; nucleotides not matched to a gene: 7. From germline, CDR1 is SGHTA and CDR2 FQGTGA. This CDR3 has 15 amino acids. The CDR3 is CASSLPGQGISIQYF. In nucleotides, the CDR3 is TGTGCCAGCAGCTTACCGGGACAGGGGATTAGCATTCAGTACTTC.

Here the CDR3 DNA reads TGTGCCAGTAGTAAGCTCGGACAGGGAACGGGCGAGCAGTACTTC. This gives the protein CASSKLGQGTGEQYF. The rearrangement links TRBV19 to TRBJ2-7; TRBD1 matches 8 bases. The CDR3 spans 15 residues. The V gene end was trimmed by 4 bases and the J gene end by 6 bases; junction bases not matched to a gene: 11. Germline V CDR1 and CDR2: LNHDA, SQIVND (reference sequence).

The genes are TRBV23-1 and TRBJ2-1; D is uncertain. TRBV23-1 is an ORF; its function is uncertain. The CDR3 is 13 residues long. V was pared by 11 bases and J by 3 bases, with 14 bases between. This chain's CDR3 is CAGRLKYYNEQFF. CDR3 DNA sequence: TGCGCCGGTAGACTGAAATACTACAATGAGCAGTTCTTC.

The chain combines TRBV9 with TRBJ2-7; 12 bases match TRBD1. The V gene's germline CDR1 is SGDLS and CDR2 YYNGEE. This CDR3 comprises 15 residues. V shed 2 bases, J shed 4 bases, and the junction held 4 bases outside the gene matches. CDR3 DNA sequence: TGTGCCAGCAGCGTTGGGACAGGGGGCGAGTACGAGCAGTACTTC. Translation gives CASSVGTGGEYEQYF.

The chain links TRBV3-1 (or the pseudogene TRBV3-2) to TRBJ2-5; TRBD2 aligns across 12 bases. From germline, CDR1 is LGHDT and CDR2 YNNKEL (reference sequence). The J segment lost 4 bases and the V segment lost 1 base, leaving 7 bases of the junction unmatched. The CDR3 runs to 17 residues. The CDR3 sequence: CASSQVKSSGRAETQYF. In DNA form, the CDR3 reads TGTGCCAGCAGCCAAGTGAAATCTAGCGGGAGGGCAGAGACCCAGTACTTC.

Regarding this clone: Within the sample, other DNA sequences also encode this same CDR3. V gene TRBV18 combines with J gene TRBJ1-2; TRBD1 aligns across 7 bases. The CDR3 totals 13 residues. The trim removed 3 bases at V and 5 bases at J, leaving 3 bases unmatched. The germline gives CDR1 KGHSH, CDR2 LQKENI. CDR3 region: CASSPDREYGYTF. The CDR3 DNA reads TGTGCCAGCTCACCCGACAGGGAGTATGGCTACACCTTC.

This sequence joins TRBV7-3 and TRBJ2-3, with TRBD2 identical over 10 bases. This CDR3 contains 18 residues. The germline gives CDR1 SGHTA, CDR2 FQGTGA. The V gene end was trimmed by 0 bases and the J gene end by 1 base; junction bases not matched to a gene: 7. CDR3: CASSLTGGLAPRTDTQYF. Here the CDR3 DNA reads TGTGCCAGCAGCTTAACAGGGGGACTAGCGCCTCGCACAGATACGCAGTATTTT.

The chain employs TRBV5-6 and TRBJ1-1, with D maybe TRBD1 (5 bases). Looked up from germline, CDR1 is SGHDT and CDR2 is YYEEEE. There are 15 residues in the CDR3. The V and J ends lost 6 bases and 5 bases respectively, with 20 bases between them. CDR3 sequence (DNA): TGTGCCAGCACCCAAGCAGGGTTTGGGGGGACTGAAGCTTTCTTT. Its translation: CASTQAGFGGTEAFF.

The chain carries TRBV4-2 and TRBJ2-1; the match to TRBD2 covers 9 bases. This CDR3 comprises 16 residues. V trimming: 0 bases; J trimming: 8 bases; junction bases outside the gene matches: 8. Germline lookup yields CDR1 LGHNA and CDR2 YNFKEQ. DNA of the CDR3: TGTGCCAGCAGCCAAGATGGAACTAGCGGGTATCATGAGCAGTTCTTC. Translation: CASSQDGTSGYHEQFF.